This T cell receptor (beta chain) is from a study of shared clonotypes between healthy human individuals. The CDR3 covers 16 residues. The germline CDR1 and CDR2 sequences are MNHEY and SMNVEV (reference sequence). Trimming removed 6 bases at V and 0 bases at J, with 15 bases between. In the study's own analysis: For the immunoSEQ data, sequences were junction-only without quality scores, so filtering differed. Sequencing was performed with immunoSEQ multiplex PCR; in TCRdb, only in-frame clones are kept and a portion is missing. V and J calls and clone size are given by that table; D and trimming were obtained from the DNA. The table includes around 95,000 clones, roughly 50% detected once. Many counts were recorded for this clone.

The sequencing input was PBMCs. The V and J genes are TRBV27 and TRBJ1-5; D remains unclear. The TCR originated in a middle-aged woman in good health. Some clones in this sample may be carry-over from other donors' samples. The CDR3 DNA reads as TGTGCCAGCAGCCCCACCCTAGGGCTTAGCAATCAGCCCCAGCATTTT. Its protein is CASSPTLGLSNQPQHF.